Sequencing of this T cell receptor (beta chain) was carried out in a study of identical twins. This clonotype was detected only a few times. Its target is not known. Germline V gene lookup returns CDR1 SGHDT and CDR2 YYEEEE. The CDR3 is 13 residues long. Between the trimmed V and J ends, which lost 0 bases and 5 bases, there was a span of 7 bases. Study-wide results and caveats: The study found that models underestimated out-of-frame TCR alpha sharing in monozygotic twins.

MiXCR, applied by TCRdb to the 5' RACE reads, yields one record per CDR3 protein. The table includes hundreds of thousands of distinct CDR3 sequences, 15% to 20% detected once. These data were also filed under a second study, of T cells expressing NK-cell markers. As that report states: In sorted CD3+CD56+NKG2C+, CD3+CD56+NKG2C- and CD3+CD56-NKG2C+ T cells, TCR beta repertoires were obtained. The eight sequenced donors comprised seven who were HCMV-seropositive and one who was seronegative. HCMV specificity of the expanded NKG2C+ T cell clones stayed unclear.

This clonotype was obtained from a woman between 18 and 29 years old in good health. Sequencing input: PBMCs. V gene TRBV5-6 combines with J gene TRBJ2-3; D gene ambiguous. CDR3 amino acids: CASSLAPVDTQYF. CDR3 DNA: TGTGCCAGCAGCTTGGCCCCCGTAGATACGCAGTATTTT. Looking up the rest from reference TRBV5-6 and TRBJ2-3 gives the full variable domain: DAGVTQSPTHLIKTRGQQVTLRCSPKSGHDTVSWYQQALGQGPQFIFQYYEEEERQRGNFPDRFSGHQFPNYSSELNVNALLLGDSALYLCASSLAPVDTQYFGPGTRLTVL.